The 24 T cell receptor beta chains reported below all come from one sample, sequenced in a study of cytomegalovirus exposure and HLA in healthy donors. The PCR contained 60 Vbeta and 13 Jbeta primers. TCRdb keeps only in-frame clones here, not all; method: immunoSEQ multiplex PCR. The sample lists about 200,000 clones; about 80% were seen once. The sequenced material came from PBMCs. All receptors derive from a girl aged 5-17 years in good health and CMV-seronegative.

The V call is TRBV28, the J call TRBJ1-1; D is undetermined. The CDR3 has 16 residues. The V and J ends lost 3 bases and 8 bases respectively, with 22 bases between them. CDR1 and CDR2 from the germline V gene are MDHEN and SYDVKM. For the CDR3, the DNA is TGTGCCAGCAGTTTTAGTTCCGGGAGCTTATCTCCAGAAGCTTTCTTT. Translating it yields CASSFSSGSLSPEAFF.

This clone was detected a few times. The gene calls are TRBV6-6 and TRBJ1-3, with TRBD1 identical over 7 bases. Germline V gene lookup returns CDR1 MNHNY and CDR2 SVGAGI (reference sequence). The CDR3 is 16 amino acids. V was clipped by 6 bases and J by 0 bases; unmatched bases: 8. This CDR3 reads CASRGTDFHSGNTIYF. CDR3 in DNA: TGTGCCAGCAGAGGGACAGATTTCCACTCTGGAAACACCATATATTTT.

V gene TRBV9 combines with J gene TRBJ1-1, with 7 nucleotides matching TRBD1. Germline V lookup: CDR1 SGDLS, CDR2 YYNGEE. CDR3 length: 14 amino acids. The V gene end was trimmed by 3 bases and the J gene end by 1 base; junction bases not matched to a gene: 3. This CDR3 is CASSAGQSNTEAFF. In nucleotides, the CDR3 is TGTGCCAGCAGCGCGGGACAGTCGAACACTGAAGCTTTCTTT.

This clone was counted a few times. The chain employs TRBV30 and TRBJ1-1; D call uncertain. Germline V gene data show CDR1 as GTSNPN and CDR2 as SVGIG (reference sequence). Trimming pared 8 bases from V and 1 base from J, leaving 26 bases between. CDR3 length equals 17 residues. The CDR3 DNA is TGTGCCAGAGAAAGCTCCAGGTTGCTGGGAGAGAACACTGAAGCTTTCTTT. As protein: CARESSRLLGENTEAFF.

The chain employs TRBV5-1 and TRBJ2-1, with D perhaps matching TRBD1 (5 bases). The V gene's germline CDR1 is SGHRS and CDR2 YFSETQ. The CDR3 totals 16 residues. Between the trimmed V and J ends, which lost 4 bases and 3 bases, there was a span of 17 bases. CDR3 sequence reads: CASSRTDSPNYNEQFF. Written as DNA, the CDR3 is TGCGCCAGCAGCAGAACCGACAGCCCCAACTACAATGAGCAGTTCTTC.

The chain is built from TRBV13 and TRBJ2-1, with 7 bases that match TRBD1. Germline CDR1 is PRHDT and CDR2 is FYEKMQ (reference sequence). This CDR3 region has 15 residues. The trim removed 4 bases at V and 6 bases at J, leaving 9 bases unmatched. DNA for the CDR3: TGTGCCAGCAGCTCTTACAGGGGCGTCTTCAATGAGCAGTTCTTC. It yields the protein CASSSYRGVFNEQFF.

J is TRBJ2-3 and V is TRBV9; 8 nucleotides match TRBD2. Trimming at V came to 2 bases and at J to 4 bases, leaving 3 bases not matched to a gene. This CDR3 comprises 14 residues. Germline V lookup: CDR1 SGDLS, CDR2 YYNGEE. The CDR3 DNA is TGTGCCAGCAGCGTCGGGGGGGCAGCAGATACGCAGTATTTT. Its protein product is CASSVGGAADTQYF.

This chain links TRBV18 with TRBJ1-1; no clear D gene. Between the trimmed V and J ends, which lost 3 bases and 1 base, there was a span of 6 bases. From germline, CDR1 is KGHSH and CDR2 LQKENI. The CDR3 length is 13 residues. The chain's CDR3 is CASSPHTNTEAFF. The CDR3 DNA follows: TGTGCCAGCTCACCTCACACGAACACTGAAGCTTTCTTT.

CDR3 DNA sequence: TGTGCCAGCACCAAAGGGGTTACGCAGTATTTT. This sequence encodes CASTKGVTQYF. The chain links TRBV5-8 to TRBJ2-3, with D possibly matching TRBD1 (5 bases). Trimming pared 6 bases from V and 8 bases from J, leaving 10 bases between. From germline, CDR1 is SGHTS and CDR2 YDEGEE. CDR3 size: 11 residues.

The chain is built from TRBV19 and TRBJ2-7; D is possibly TRBD1 (6 bases). This CDR3 is built from 13 residues. The V end lost 2 bases, the J end lost 3 bases, and 8 bases lay between the germline ends. Germline V lookup: CDR1 LNHDA, CDR2 SQIVND (reference sequence). The CDR3 sequence is CASSILQGYEQYF. The CDR3 DNA is TGTGCCAGTAGTATACTACAGGGCTACGAGCAGTACTTC.

J is TRBJ1-1 and V is TRBV28; perhaps TRBD1 as D (5 bases). Germline V gene data show CDR1 as MDHEN and CDR2 as SYDVKM. The CDR3 sequence is 15 residues long. Trimming took 2 bases from V and 4 from J, leaving 14 bases between them. DNA for the CDR3: TGTGCCAGCAGTTTAAATCGGGGGTCGGGCACTGAAGCTTTCTTT. Residues: CASSLNRGSGTEAFF.

The V and J genes are TRBV30 and TRBJ1-2; D gene ambiguous. The germline V gene has CDR1 GTSNPN and CDR2 SVGIG (reference sequence). The CDR3 is 13 amino acids. The germline V and J ends were trimmed by 1 base and 6 bases, with 12 bases remaining between them. The CDR3 DNA is TGTGCCTGGAGTGAGAGGGTTAGAGATGGCTACACCTTC. Translation gives CAWSERVRDGYTF.

This rearrangement joins TRBV19 to TRBJ2-7; 12 positions match TRBD2. V dropped 3 bases and J dropped 0; count of bases not matched to a gene: 0. This CDR3 is 15 amino acids long. Germline CDR1 LNHDA, CDR2 SQIVND (reference sequence). The CDR3 nucleotides read TGTGCCAGTAGTATGACTAGCGGGAGCTCCTACGAGCAGTACTTC. Its protein is CASSMTSGSSYEQYF. Variable domain in full (rest from reference TRBV19 and TRBJ2-7): DGGITQSPKYLFRKEGQNVTLSCEQNLNHDAMYWYRQDPGQGLRLIYYSQIVNDFQKGDIAEGYSVSREKKESFPLTVTSAQKNPTAFYLCASSMTSGSSYEQYFGPGTRLTVT.

The genes are TRBV19 and TRBJ1-1, with 8 positions matching TRBD1. From germline, CDR1 is LNHDA and CDR2 SQIVND (reference sequence). CDR3 length equals 15 residues. V gave up 10 bases and J gave up 2 bases; unmatched junction bases: 12. The CDR3 sequence is CATKDGTGPNTEAFF. The CDR3 coding sequence is TGTGCCACCAAGGACGGGACAGGCCCTAACACTGAAGCTTTCTTT. Full variable domain (rest looked up from reference TRBV19 and TRBJ1-1): DGGITQSPKYLFRKEGQNVTLSCEQNLNHDAMYWYRQDPGQGLRLIYYSQIVNDFQKGDIAEGYSVSREKKESFPLTVTSAQKNPTAFYLCATKDGTGPNTEAFFGQGTRLTVV.

The gene calls are TRBV4-1 and TRBJ2-7; maybe TRBD1 (6 bases). V was cut by 0 bases and J by 4 bases, with 13 bases left in between. Germline V lookup: CDR1 MGHRA, CDR2 YSYEKL. The CDR3 runs to 15 residues. This CDR3 reads CASSQDLDRLYEQYF. CDR3 sequence (DNA): TGCGCCAGCAGCCAAGATCTAGACAGGCTATACGAGCAGTACTTC.

The chain couples TRBV29-1 to TRBJ2-1, with TRBD2 as a possible D gene (5 bases). Trimming pared 6 bases from V and 8 bases from J, leaving 17 bases between. The CDR3 totals 13 residues. Germline loops: CDR1 SQVTM, CDR2 ANQGSEA. DNA of the CDR3: TGCAGCGTATGGCCTAGCAAGCTCGATGAGCAGTTCTTC. It translates to CSVWPSKLDEQFF.

The chain couples TRBV30 to TRBJ1-4; 8 bases map to TRBD1. The J segment lost 7 bases and the V segment lost 3 bases, leaving 13 bases of the junction unmatched. Germline V lookup: CDR1 GTSNPN, CDR2 SVGIG (reference sequence). The CDR3 has 16 amino acids. The CDR3 is CAWSGSGGTGPEKLFF. The CDR3 DNA reads as TGTGCCTGGAGCGGCTCCGGGGGGACAGGTCCTGAAAAACTGTTTTTT.

The chain combines TRBV4-2 with TRBJ2-4; 15 nucleotides align to TRBD2. This CDR3 is 15 amino acids long. Germline CDR1 LGHNA, CDR2 YNFKEQ. V lost 6 bases and J lost 5; bases outside the gene matches: 2. CDR3 DNA: TGTGCCAGCAGTCGGACTAGCGGGGGGGAAAACATTCAGTACTTC. Protein product: CASSRTSGGENIQYF.

This chain links TRBV5-1 with TRBJ2-7; possibly TRBD1 for D (6 bases). The CDR3 spans 15 residues. In germline, CDR1 is SGHRS, CDR2 YFSETQ. The germline V and J ends were trimmed by 3 bases and 2 bases, with 15 bases remaining between them. In DNA, the CDR3 is TGCGCCAGCAGCTGGTACAGGGAAGGGACCTACGAGCAGTACTTC. Translated, it gives CASSWYREGTYEQYF.

The chain is built from TRBV5-1 and TRBJ2-7; TRBD1 matches 9 bases. The CDR3 loop spans 14 amino acids. J was trimmed by 3 bases and V by 4 bases; bases with no gene match: 5. Germline-derived CDR1 and CDR2 are SGHRS and YFSETQ. CDR3 residues: CASSLGQGNYEQYF. The DNA for the CDR3 is TGCGCCAGCAGCCTGGGACAGGGCAACTACGAGCAGTACTTC. Full variable domain (missing parts from reference TRBV5-1 and TRBJ2-7): KAGVTQTPRYLIKTRGQQVTLSCSPISGHRSVSWYQQTPGQGLQFLFEYFSETQRNKGNFPGRFSGRQFSNSRSEMNVSTLELGDSALYLCASSLGQGNYEQYFGPGTRLTVT.

The rearrangement uses TRBV5-4 and TRBJ2-1, with 9 bases matching TRBD2. The germline V gene has CDR1 SGHNT and CDR2 YYREEE (reference sequence). The CDR3 loop spans 15 amino acids. The V segment lost 1 base and the J segment 7 bases; nucleotides outside the gene matches: 6. The CDR3 DNA reads as TGTGCCAGCAGCTTGAAGCGGGGGGCCGGGAATGAGCAGTTCTTC. Its protein product is CASSLKRGAGNEQFF.

This clone was seen once. The V and J genes are TRBV27 and TRBJ1-5; no reliable D call. From germline, CDR1 is MNHEY and CDR2 SMNVEV (reference sequence). Trimming stripped 2 bases from V and 2 bases from J, with 10 bases between. The CDR3 runs to 15 residues. The CDR3 spells CASSLTRARNQPQHF. CDR3 nucleotide sequence: TGTGCCAGCAGTTTAACTAGGGCGCGCAATCAGCCCCAGCATTTT.

The chain joins TRBV6-1 to TRBJ1-4; 7 nucleotides line up with TRBD1. The length of the CDR3 is 14 residues. Germline V CDR1 and CDR2: MNHNS, SASEGT. The V gene end was trimmed by 7 bases and the J gene end by 4 bases; junction bases not matched to a gene: 6. This chain's CDR3 is CASTTTGYNEKLFF. In nucleotides, the CDR3 is TGTGCCAGCACCACGACAGGGTATAATGAAAAACTGTTTTTT.

The chain employs TRBV20-1 and TRBJ1-1, with D possibly matching TRBD1 (5 bases). The CDR3 covers 11 residues. Between the trimmed V and J ends, which lost 3 bases and 7 bases, there was a span of 9 bases. Germline V gives CDR1 DFQATT, CDR2 SNEGSKA (reference sequence). The CDR3 nucleotides are TGCAGTGCTAGCTCAGGGAATGAAGCTTTCTTT. Amino acid sequence: CSASSGNEAFF.